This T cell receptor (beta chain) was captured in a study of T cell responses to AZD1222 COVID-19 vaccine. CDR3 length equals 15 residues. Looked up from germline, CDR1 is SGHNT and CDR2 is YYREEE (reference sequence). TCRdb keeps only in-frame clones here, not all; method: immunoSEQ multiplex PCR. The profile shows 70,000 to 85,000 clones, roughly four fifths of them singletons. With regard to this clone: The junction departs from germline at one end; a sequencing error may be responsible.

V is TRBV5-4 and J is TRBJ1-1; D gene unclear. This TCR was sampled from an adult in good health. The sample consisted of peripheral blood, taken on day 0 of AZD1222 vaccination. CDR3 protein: CASSQVEGWNSPPIF. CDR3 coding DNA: TGTGCCAGCAGCCAGGTAGAGGGATGGAATTCTCCTCCTATCTTT.